This T cell receptor beta chain was retrieved from a study of T cells in Graves' hyperthyroidism and ophthalmopathy. Study details: At initial diagnosis, before any treatment had begun, peripheral blood was obtained. Findings and limits, study-wide: Model predictions of ophthalmopathy came a median approximately 6 months before onset.

It was considered stable Graves' hyperthyroidism when ophthalmopathy did not progress within 18 months. PBMCs were sourced from less than 12 ml fresh peripheral blood. Germline V CDR1 and CDR2: MGHRA, YSYEKL. Trimming cost V 0 bases and J 1 base, with 10 bases left between them. The CDR3 loop spans 16 amino acids. This clonotype was seen a handful of times. What it binds is unknown. RNA transcripts provided the source from which TCR beta CDR3 regions were amplified. HTBI primers were the set used in a first-round RT-PCR of the TCR CDR3. TCRdb re-called the multiplex PCR reads through MiXCR, storing one row per CDR3 protein. The sample comprises some 700,000 distinct CDR3 sequences, 17% of which are singletons, and roughly 15% rests with the top ten.

The source is a man between 45 and 60 years old with Graves' hyperthyroidism. Material: blood. J is TRBJ1-3 and V is TRBV4-1; no definite D call. The CDR3 loop reads CASSQDPFESGNTIYF. CDR3 DNA: TGCGCCAGCAGCCAAGATCCTTTCGAATCTGGAAACACCATATATTTT.